These 9 T cell receptor beta chains originate from one sample sequenced in a study of naive and memory T cell subsets. The beta constant-region primer was an equimolar mix of two oligonucleotides covering TRBC1 and TRBC2. Ligated cDNA was amplified by four rounds of PCR with nested alpha and beta constant-region primers and SP2. One entry per CDR3 protein, called by TCRdb with MiXCR from the UMI-ligation and nested PCR reads. The data contain approximately 80,000 distinct CDR3 sequences, about 10% of them singletons. The source material was naive CD8+ T cells from blood. Source of these receptors: a human donor in good health.

This clonotype was recorded at least ten times. The V and J genes are TRBV13 and TRBJ1-5, with D possibly being TRBD1 (6 bases). Trimming removed 8 bases at V and 5 bases at J, with 16 bases between. The germline V gene has CDR1 PRHDT and CDR2 FYEKMQ (reference sequence). The CDR3 has 14 amino acids. Here the CDR3 DNA reads TGTGCCAGCTCTTCCCAGGGGTCGGATCAGCCCCAGCATTTT. It specifies CASSSQGSDQPQHF. Filled out from reference TRBV13 and TRBJ1-5, the complete variable domain reads AAGVIQSPRHLIKEKRETATLKCYPIPRHDTVYWYQQGPGQDPQFLISFYEKMQSDKGSIPDRFSAQQFSDYHSELNMSSLELGDSALYFCASSSQGSDQPQHFGDGTRLSIL.

Written as DNA, the CDR3 is TGCGCCAGCAGCCAAGAAAATCAGCCCCAGCATTTT. It translates to CASSQENQPQHF. The rearrangement joins TRBV4-1 to TRBJ1-5; D gene unclear. The CDR3 has 12 amino acids. Germline V gene lookup returns CDR1 MGHRA and CDR2 YSYEKL. Trimming took 0 bases from V and 4 from J, leaving 1 base between them.

V is TRBV6-5 and J is TRBJ1-3, with 9 bases matching TRBD1. This CDR3 comprises 15 residues. V lost 10 bases and J lost 2; bases outside the gene matches: 9. Germline V CDR1 and CDR2: MNHEY, SVGAGI. The CDR3: CATTTTGGAGNTIYF. CDR3 sequence (DNA): TGTGCCACCACAACGACAGGGGGAGCTGGAAACACCATATATTTT.

This chain connects TRBV6-2 or TRBV6-3 to TRBJ2-2; 9 bases align to TRBD2. V lost 2 bases to trimming and J lost 4 bases; unmatched junction nucleotides: 5. Germline V gene lookup returns CDR1 MNHEY and CDR2 SVGEGT. The CDR3 loop spans 16 amino acids. The CDR3 loop is CASSYRGRASTGELFF. The CDR3 bases are TGTGCCAGCAGTTACCGCGGGAGGGCCAGCACCGGGGAGCTGTTTTTT.

This chain links TRBV10-3 with TRBJ2-7, with 7 bases that match TRBD1. This CDR3 spans 19 amino acids. Germline V gene data show CDR1 as ENHRY and CDR2 as SYGVKD. V lost 6 bases, J lost 2 bases, and 22 bases stayed unmatched. The CDR3 DNA sequence: TGTGCCATCAGCGCGGCCGGCCGAGACAGGGTGCCTCATACCTACGAGCAGTACTTC. Its protein product is CAISAAGRDRVPHTYEQYF.

The table lists this clonotype with a few counts. This rearrangement joins TRBV5-6 to TRBJ2-5, with D tentatively TRBD1 or TRBD2 (5 bases each). The V gene's germline CDR1 is SGHDT and CDR2 YYEEEE. This CDR3 spans 16 amino acids. V shed 3 bases and J shed 6 bases, with 21 bases lying between them. The CDR3 DNA sequence: TGTGCCAGCAGCTCTGGGGACGGCGGAGTGGCGAAGACCCAGTACTTC. It encodes CASSSGDGGVAKTQYF.

This clonotype showed up just a few times. This rearrangement joins TRBV29-1 to TRBJ2-7, with D hard to call. The CDR3 spans 12 residues. V was trimmed by 4 bases and J by 3 bases, leaving 10 bases between them. Germline values: CDR1 SQVTM, CDR2 ANQGSEA. This CDR3 reads CSVVGIGYEQYF. In DNA, the CDR3 is TGCAGCGTTGTGGGGATAGGCTACGAGCAGTACTTC.

Ten or more counts support this clonotype. The rearrangement links TRBV7-8 to TRBJ2-7; 8 nucleotides match TRBD1. Per germline, CDR1 SGHVS and CDR2 FQNEAQ. J lost 5 bases, V lost 5 bases, and 5 bases had no gene match. This CDR3 is 13 amino acids long. The CDR3 bases are TGTGCCAGCAGCCCGGACAGGGTCAACGAGCAGTACTTC. This translates into CASSPDRVNEQYF.

The V gene is TRBV12-3 or TRBV12-4, the J gene TRBJ2-1, with TRBD2 matching 9 bases. The CDR3 has 16 residues. Germline trimming cut 5 bases from V and 0 bases from J; bases unmatched to any gene: 5. In DNA form, the CDR3 reads TGTGCCAGCAGTCCTCCTAGCGGGGACTCCTACAATGAGCAGTTCTTC. Its protein product is CASSPPSGDSYNEQFF.